Following are 21 T cell receptor beta chains from one sample sequenced in a study of blood T cell repertoires in COVID-19. Assay used: immunoSEQ multiplex PCR; TCRdb lists only in-frame clones, some missing. The data hold about 160,000 clones, with 75% to 85% observed a single time. The sample consisted of PBMCs or T cells enriched from blood (not recorded which). The receptor source for this set is a woman aged 60-75 years who had recovered from COVID-19.

The genes are TRBV6-5 and TRBJ1-2; 11 nucleotides match TRBD1. V dropped 6 bases and J dropped 7; count of bases not matched to a gene: 10. Germline V gives CDR1 MNHEY, CDR2 SVGAGI. The CDR3 spans 15 residues. CDR3 nucleotides: TGTGCCAGCAGACCCGACGGACAGGGGGCGCGTGGCTACACCTTC. Its translation is CASRPDGQGARGYTF.

The rearrangement joins TRBV7-2 to TRBJ1-3; maybe TRBD1 (6 bases). With 2 bases removed from V and 2 bases from J, the gap between germline ends came to 10 bases. CDR3 size: 15 residues. Germline loops: CDR1 SGHTA, CDR2 FQGNSA. Here the CDR3 DNA reads TGTGCCAGCAGCTTAAAAGGGGGAACTGGAAACACCATATATTTT. It specifies CASSLKGGTGNTIYF.

The V gene is TRBV19, the J gene TRBJ2-3; 13 nucleotides line up with TRBD2. Germline V gives CDR1 LNHDA, CDR2 SQIVND (reference sequence). This CDR3 spans 17 amino acids. V shed 4 bases, J shed 0 bases, and the junction held 4 bases outside the gene matches. The CDR3 loop reads CASSRLAGGSSTDTQYF. The CDR3 DNA reads as TGTGCCAGTAGTAGACTAGCGGGGGGCTCTAGCACAGATACGCAGTATTTT.

J is TRBJ1-1 and V is TRBV7-9, with D possibly TRBD1 on 5 matching bases. The CDR3 runs to 14 residues. From germline, CDR1 is SEHNR and CDR2 FQNEAQ (reference sequence). Trimming cost V 1 base and J 6 bases, with 12 bases left between them. The CDR3 DNA sequence: TGTGCCAGCAGCTTAGGGGCAGGGTCCTCTGAAGCTTTCTTT. It specifies CASSLGAGSSEAFF.

This clone was seen more than once but under ten times. The chain uses TRBV4-1 and TRBJ1-2; TRBD1 agrees at 9 bases. The CDR3 has 15 residues. Losses at the gene ends were 4 bases for V and 3 bases for J; bases not matched to a gene: 6. The germline V gene has CDR1 MGHRA and CDR2 YSYEKL. The CDR3 reads CASSRLDRGDYGYTF. The CDR3 nucleotides are TGCGCCAGCAGCCGATTGGACAGGGGAGACTATGGCTACACCTTC.

V gene TRBV27 combines with J gene TRBJ1-4; D perhaps matches TRBD1 (6 bases). This CDR3 is built from 15 residues. The V and J ends lost 2 bases and 7 bases respectively, with 14 bases between them. Germline-derived CDR1 and CDR2 are MNHEY and SMNVEV (reference sequence). CDR3 region: CASSLRWGLGEKLFF. The CDR3 DNA reads TGTGCCAGCAGTTTACGGTGGGGGCTAGGTGAAAAACTGTTTTTT.

The J gene is TRBJ2-5, the V gene TRBV28; 7 nucleotides agree with TRBD1. Germline CDR1 is MDHEN and CDR2 is SYDVKM. The CDR3 length is 15 residues. V shed 6 bases, J shed 3 bases, and the junction held 10 bases outside the gene matches. The CDR3 coding sequence is TGTGCCAGCAGCCTGACAGGGAGAGTCGAAGAGACCCAGTACTTC. This gives the protein CASSLTGRVEETQYF.

The CDR3 region is CASSEPPGGGYEKLFF. Here the CDR3 DNA reads TGTGCCAGCAGCGAACCCCCGGGAGGGGGTTATGAAAAACTGTTTTTT. The genes are TRBV6-1 and TRBJ1-4; a possible D gene is TRBD1 (6 bases). From germline, CDR1 is MNHNS and CDR2 SASEGT. The CDR3 covers 16 residues. Trimming took off 6 bases at V and 6 bases at J, with 20 bases between the two ends.

In its sample, this clone was seen once. The V call is TRBV5-1, the J call TRBJ2-5; 8 nucleotides agree with TRBD1. V gave up 2 bases and J gave up 2 bases; unmatched junction bases: 2. This CDR3 spans 14 amino acids. The germline CDR1 and CDR2 sequences are SGHRS and YFSETQ. Here the CDR3 DNA reads TGCGCCAGCAGCTTACAGGGGGAGCAAGAGACCCAGTACTTC. Translating it yields CASSLQGEQETQYF.

This chain connects TRBV2 to TRBJ1-6, with unresolved D. Germline V gives CDR1 SNHLY, CDR2 FYNNEI. V was cut by 4 bases and J by 7 bases, with 17 bases left in between. This CDR3 comprises 16 residues. CDR3 nucleotides: TGTGCCAGCAGTGTGTCGTCAGGCTTTAGGAATTCACCCCTCCACTTT. Translating gives CASSVSSGFRNSPLHF.

This clone was counted a single time. In nucleotides, the CDR3 is TGTGCCAGCGCTACAGAATATAATTCACCCCTCCACTTT. Translation: CASATEYNSPLHF. This chain uses TRBV2 with TRBJ1-6; unclear D gene. The germline V gene has CDR1 SNHLY and CDR2 FYNNEI. The CDR3 is made up of 13 amino acids. V lost 8 bases and J 4 bases, leaving 9 bases between the germline ends.

The chain employs TRBV19 and TRBJ1-5; no clear D gene. Germline V gene lookup returns CDR1 LNHDA and CDR2 SQIVND (reference sequence). The V end was cut by 3 bases, the J end by 4 bases, with 10 bases between. This CDR3 region has 14 residues. CDR3 in DNA: TGTGCCAGTAGTATTTGGGCAGGTAATCAGCCCCAGCATTTT. Translation: CASSIWAGNQPQHF.

V is TRBV6-5 and J is TRBJ2-7; 10 nucleotides line up with TRBD2. The CDR3 loop spans 16 amino acids. CDR1 is MNHEY, CDR2 SVGAGI, per germline. J lost 2 bases, V lost 0 bases, and 4 bases had no gene match. CDR3 residues: CASSYSRTSGPYEQYF. Written as DNA, the CDR3 is TGTGCCAGCAGTTACTCGAGGACTAGCGGACCCTACGAGCAGTACTTC.

The chain carries TRBV30 and TRBJ2-3; 7 bases fit TRBD1. V gave up 5 bases and J gave up 2 bases; unmatched junction bases: 10. CDR3 length: 15 residues. CDR1 is GTSNPN and CDR2 is SVGIG in the germline V gene (reference sequence). The CDR3 reads CAWVLGTAPTDTQYF. The CDR3 DNA reads as TGTGCCTGGGTCTTAGGGACAGCCCCCACAGATACGCAGTATTTT.

The V and J genes are TRBV30 and TRBJ2-1, with 15 bases fitting TRBD2. Germline V CDR1 and CDR2: GTSNPN, SVGIG (reference sequence). Unmatched junction bases numbered 9, after V lost 3 bases and J lost 12 bases. The CDR3 loop spans 15 amino acids. The CDR3 DNA is TGTGCCTGGAGCCGACCGGGACTAGCGGGGGGATCGCAGTTCTTC. This codes for CAWSRPGLAGGSQFF.

This clone was observed once. V gene TRBV2 combines with J gene TRBJ1-4; a weak D match, TRBD1 (6 bases). Germline values: CDR1 SNHLY, CDR2 FYNNEI. CDR3 size: 14 residues. Between the trimmed V and J ends, which lost 2 bases and 8 bases, there was a span of 12 bases. CDR3 DNA: TGTGCCAGCAGTGAAATACAGGGAGGGGAAAAACTGTTTTTT. It yields the protein CASSEIQGGEKLFF.

This clone was recorded a few times. The rearrangement joins TRBV10-3 to TRBJ1-1; D unclear. V lost 3 bases and J 3 bases, leaving 5 bases between the germline ends. Germline CDR1 and CDR2: ENHRY and SYGVKD. CDR3 size: 12 residues. The CDR3 sequence is CAISDSYTEAFF. In DNA, the CDR3 is TGTGCCATCAGTGATTCTTACACTGAAGCTTTCTTT.

The V gene is TRBV24-1, the J gene TRBJ2-1, with D maybe TRBD2 (5 bases). Deletions cut 0 bases from V and 8 bases from J, with 7 bases between. The germline V gene has CDR1 KGHDR and CDR2 SFDVKD. The CDR3 sequence is 13 residues long. The CDR3 loop is CATSDLDYHEQFF. CDR3 nucleotides: TGTGCCACCAGTGATTTGGACTATCATGAGCAGTTCTTC.

The genes are TRBV11-2 and TRBJ1-1; D may be TRBD1 (5 bases). V was trimmed by 3 bases and J by 8 bases, leaving 13 bases between them. In germline, CDR1 is SGHAT, CDR2 FQNNGV. The CDR3 has 13 amino acids. CDR3 amino acids: CASSLIWGSEAFF. The CDR3 region has the DNA TGTGCCAGCAGCTTGATTTGGGGCTCCGAAGCTTTCTTT.

This chain connects TRBV20-1 to TRBJ1-5, with 10 bases fitting TRBD1. Germline CDR1 DFQATT, CDR2 SNEGSKA (reference sequence). The ends lost 3 bases at V and 0 bases at J; junction bases unmatched: 5. The CDR3 extends over 16 amino acids. CDR3 protein: CSASGGQGDSNQPQHF. CDR3 DNA: TGCAGTGCTAGTGGTGGACAGGGGGATAGCAATCAGCCCCAGCATTTT.

The chain joins TRBV7-8 to TRBJ1-3; D perhaps matches TRBD1 (5 bases). Trimming cost V 6 bases and J 4 bases, with 16 bases left between them. This CDR3 contains 15 residues. In germline, CDR1 is SGHVS, CDR2 FQNEAQ. The chain's CDR3 is CASSLSWSGGNTIYF. In DNA, the CDR3 is TGTGCCAGCAGTCTCTCCTGGTCAGGGGGAAACACCATATATTTT.